What follows are 27 T cell receptor beta chains derived from one specimen sequenced in a study of metastatic and nonmetastatic thyroid tumors. None of the patients had undergone any treatment ahead of thyroid surgery. TCRdb re-called the PCR reads through MiXCR. The sample includes 21,000 or so clones, about 17% of them seen just once. Sample: blood. All receptors derive from a male donor with papillary thyroid cancer or a benign thyroid nodule (not recorded which). Some clones in this sample may be carry-over from other donors' samples.

This clone was observed many times. The V call is TRBV7-8, the J call TRBJ1-4; D perhaps matches TRBD1 (5 bases). CDR1 is SGHVS and CDR2 is FQNEAQ in the germline V gene. The V and J ends lost 3 bases and 2 bases respectively, with 7 bases between them. This CDR3 is 14 amino acids long. The chain's CDR3 is CASSFGHTNEKLFF. The CDR3 DNA reads as TGTGCCAGCAGCTTTGGACACACTAATGAAAAACTGTTTTTT.

This clone was counted between two and nine times. V usage is TRBV4-2 and J usage is TRBJ2-3, with 9 bases lining up with TRBD2. Germline CDR1 LGHNA, CDR2 YNFKEQ. The CDR3 totals 17 residues. Losses at the gene ends were 1 base for V and 1 base for J; bases not matched to a gene: 6. The DNA of the CDR3 is TGTGCCAGCAGCCAAGGACTAGCGGTATTGGGCACAGATACGCAGTATTTT. This translates into CASSQGLAVLGTDTQYF.

This clone is medium-sized in the sample. V usage is TRBV27 and J usage is TRBJ2-7, with a tentative D call TRBD2 (6 bases). This CDR3 contains 14 residues. The V gene lost 0 bases and the J gene lost 5 bases, with 11 bases spanning the gap. The germline CDR1 and CDR2 sequences are MNHEY and SMNVEV (reference sequence). The CDR3 nucleotides are TGTGCCAGCAGTTTATCGCTAGCGAGCGACGAGCAGTACTTC. Translation gives CASSLSLASDEQYF.

This clone was counted many times. The chain has TRBV28 and TRBJ1-1; D is unclear. This CDR3 has 12 amino acids. V lost 6 bases and J 5 bases, leaving 10 bases between the germline ends. In germline, CDR1 is MDHEN, CDR2 SYDVKM. The CDR3 loop is CASSLARTEAFF. CDR3 in DNA: TGTGCCAGCAGCCTAGCGAGGACTGAAGCTTTCTTT.

This clone came up many times. CDR3 in amino acids: CASSQTGGEETQYF. CDR3 DNA: TGTGCCAGCAGTCAGACAGGGGGAGAAGAGACCCAGTACTTC. This rearrangement joins TRBV2 to TRBJ2-5, with 9 positions matching TRBD1. Germline CDR1 SNHLY, CDR2 FYNNEI. V lost 5 bases to trimming and J lost 3 bases; unmatched junction nucleotides: 4. CDR3 length: 14 amino acids.

Many counts were recorded for this clone. The rearrangement joins TRBV30 to TRBJ1-3; no clear D. CDR3 size: 15 residues. Per germline, CDR1 GTSNPN and CDR2 SVGIG (reference sequence). The germline V and J ends were trimmed by 3 bases and 1 base, with 13 bases remaining between them. The CDR3 DNA reads as TGTGCCTGGAGAAGTCGAGGTGGTTCTGGAAACACCATATATTTT. Protein: CAWRSRGGSGNTIYF.

This clone was picked up many times. This chain links TRBV20-1 with TRBJ2-1, with 13 bases aligning to TRBD2. CDR3 length equals 17 residues. Per germline, CDR1 DFQATT and CDR2 SNEGSKA (reference sequence). J lost 0 bases, V lost 3 bases, and 5 bases had no gene match. This CDR3 is CSARTSGGIRSYNEQFF. CDR3 bases: TGCAGTGCTAGGACTAGCGGGGGGATTCGCTCCTACAATGAGCAGTTCTTC.

This clone was counted only a few times. A much more abundant neighbour one base away suggests this may be a read error. J is TRBJ2-5 and V is TRBV5-1; D remains ambiguous. Germline values: CDR1 SGHRS, CDR2 YFSETQ. The CDR3 runs to 14 residues. Trimming removed 0 bases from V and 1 base from J, with 7 bases in between. The CDR3 reads CASSLAVGQETQYF. CDR3 DNA sequence: TGCGCCAGCAGCTTGGCAGTGGGCCAAGAGACCCAGTACTTC.

The chain combines TRBV4-1 with TRBJ2-1; 9 bases match TRBD2. This CDR3 region has 16 residues. With V trimmed by 1 base and J by 9 bases, 10 bases remained unmatched. CDR1 and CDR2 (germline): MGHRA, YSYEKL. Here the CDR3 DNA reads TGCGCCAGCAGCCAAGGTCTACCGGGACTAGCTTCTGAGCAGTTCTTC. It yields the protein CASSQGLPGLASEQFF.

This chain connects TRBV5-4 to TRBJ1-4; D perhaps matches TRBD1 (6 bases). This CDR3 comprises 14 residues. CDR1 is SGHNT, CDR2 YYREEE, per germline (reference sequence). Trimming pared 4 bases from V and 5 bases from J, leaving 12 bases between. CDR3 region: CASSADRGNEKLFF. As DNA, the CDR3 is TGTGCCAGCAGCGCGGACAGAGGAAATGAAAAACTGTTTTTT. Complete variable domain (other parts from reference TRBV5-4 and TRBJ1-4): ETGVTQSPTHLIKTRGQQVTLRCSSQSGHNTVSWYQQALGQGPQFIFQYYREEENGRGNFPPRFSGLQFPNYSSELNVNALELDDSALYLCASSADRGNEKLFFGSGTQLSVL.

This clone has at least ten counts. The chain carries TRBV28 and TRBJ1-2, with D hard to call. Trimming left V 4 bases short and J 1 base short, with 4 bases between. CDR3 length equals 12 residues. Germline loops: CDR1 MDHEN, CDR2 SYDVKM. This CDR3 is CASSWGNYGYTF. In nucleotides, the CDR3 is TGTGCCAGCAGTTGGGGTAACTATGGCTACACCTTC.

In this sample, this clone turned up many times. The V gene is TRBV4-2, the J gene TRBJ2-5; D tentatively fits TRBD1 or TRBD2 (5 bases each). The length of the CDR3 is 13 residues. V gave up 2 bases and J gave up 5 bases, with 9 bases separating them. The germline V gene has CDR1 LGHNA and CDR2 YNFKEQ. The CDR3 loop reads CASSQSEGETQYF. The CDR3 nucleotides are TGTGCCAGCAGCCAATCTGAGGGGGAGACCCAGTACTTC.

The table lists this clone with many counts. The gene calls are TRBV7-3 and TRBJ2-5; 11 nucleotides line up with TRBD2. CDR3 length equals 16 residues. Germline values: CDR1 SGHTA, CDR2 FQGTGA. The V gene end was trimmed by 5 bases and the J gene end by 2 bases; junction bases not matched to a gene: 7. This chain's CDR3 is CASSATGTSGQETQYF. In nucleotides, the CDR3 is TGTGCCAGCAGCGCGACCGGGACTAGCGGTCAAGAGACCCAGTACTTC.

J is TRBJ1-5 and V is TRBV20-1; 8 nucleotides match TRBD1. V lost 3 bases, J lost 4 bases, and 5 bases stayed unmatched. Germline V gene sequence: CDR1 DFQATT, CDR2 SNEGSKA (reference sequence). There are 14 residues in the CDR3. The CDR3 DNA follows: TGCAGTGCTAGGGACAGGGTAGGGAATCAGCCCCAGCATTTT. This codes for CSARDRVGNQPQHF.

This clone appeared many times. V and J are TRBV4-2 and TRBJ1-2; D ambiguous. Germline-derived CDR1 and CDR2 are LGHNA and YNFKEQ. The CDR3 spans 12 residues. V lost 3 bases and J lost 2, with 4 bases in between. The CDR3 is CASSQGNYGYTF. The CDR3 DNA is TGTGCCAGCAGCCAGGGGAACTATGGCTACACCTTC.

The chain carries TRBV28 and TRBJ1-4; no clear D gene. The germline V and J ends were trimmed by 7 bases and 8 bases, with 14 bases remaining between them. The germline gives CDR1 MDHEN, CDR2 SYDVKM. The CDR3 extends over 13 amino acids. CDR3 in DNA: TGTGCCAGCACCCCCGTCGGTACAGAAAAACTGTTTTTT. It yields the protein CASTPVGTEKLFF.

This chain uses TRBV6-1 with TRBJ2-7; 9 nucleotides match TRBD1. Per the germline V gene, CDR1 is MNHNS and CDR2 is SASEGT. V was clipped by 10 bases and J by 4 bases; unmatched bases: 11. The CDR3 extends over 14 amino acids. The CDR3 reads CATTTPTGGYEQYF. In DNA, the CDR3 is TGTGCCACAACGACACCGACAGGGGGGTACGAGCAGTACTTC.

The CDR3, as DNA: TGTGCCAGCATTTTTGGTACATTGGGTGGCTACACCTTC. This translates into CASIFGTLGGYTF. The genes are TRBV28 and TRBJ1-2; D unresolved. Trimming stripped 7 bases from V and 7 bases from J, with 16 bases between. The CDR3 is 13 residues long. CDR1 and CDR2 from the germline V gene are MDHEN and SYDVKM.

As for this clone: Being one base from a much bigger clone, this may be a read error. The chain couples TRBV10-1 to TRBJ2-5; D not resolved. The germline V and J ends were trimmed by 0 bases and 13 bases, with 12 bases remaining between them. Germline values: CDR1 WNHNN, CDR2 SYGVQD (reference sequence). CDR3 length: 12 amino acids. The CDR3 coding sequence is TGCGCCAGCAGTGAGTCCACGGGTCCCTGGTACTTC. Translation: CASSESTGPWYF.

In its sample, this clone was seen a few times. This could be a read error, since a much larger clone is one nucleotide away. The V call is TRBV5-1, the J call TRBJ2-5; the match to TRBD1 covers 7 bases. The CDR3 has 16 amino acids. Per the germline V gene, CDR1 is SGHRS and CDR2 is YFSETQ. CDR3 sequence (DNA): TGCGCCAGCAGCTCCAATAACAGGGGATACCAAGGGACCCAGTACTTC. This sequence encodes CASSSNNRGYQGTQYF.

The CDR3 nucleotides read TGTGCCAGCAGATCCGTCGGGACACTAGGCTACGAGCAGTACTTC. Amino acids: CASRSVGTLGYEQYF. The chain carries TRBV28 and TRBJ2-7; the D gene is possibly TRBD1 (6 bases). The V and J ends lost 6 bases and 3 bases respectively, with 18 bases between them. The CDR3 runs 15 residues. Germline assignment: CDR1 MDHEN and CDR2 SYDVKM.

This clone was seen ten or more times. V usage is TRBV20-1 and J usage is TRBJ2-7; 8 bases are shared with TRBD1. The CDR3 is 14 amino acids. Germline CDR1 is DFQATT and CDR2 is SNEGSKA (reference sequence). With 7 bases clipped from V and 2 bases from J, the junction kept 10 bases outside the gene matches. The CDR3 DNA is TGCAGTGTGCCGGGACAGGATTCGGCCTACGAGCAGTACTTC. It yields the protein CSVPGQDSAYEQYF.

V gene TRBV20-1 combines with J gene TRBJ2-3, with TRBD2 matching over 13 bases. The length of the CDR3 is 17 residues. J was trimmed by 3 bases and V by 2 bases; bases with no gene match: 8. The germline CDR1 and CDR2 sequences are DFQATT and SNEGSKA (reference sequence). The CDR3 bases are TGCAGTGCTAGATCAGGACTAGCGGGGGTACTAACAGATACGCAGTATTTT. Translating gives CSARSGLAGVLTDTQYF.

This clone was found many times. The chain joins TRBV28 to TRBJ1-2; TRBD1 matches at 11 bases. Trimming took 5 bases from V and 4 from J; bases not matched to a gene: 6. The CDR3 loop spans 15 amino acids. Germline lookup yields CDR1 MDHEN and CDR2 SYDVKM. The CDR3 spells CASSQDRGHPYGYTF. The CDR3 nucleotides are TGTGCCAGCAGTCAGGACAGGGGGCATCCCTATGGCTACACCTTC.

This clone was observed a few times. The rearrangement links TRBV27 to TRBJ2-7, with 11 bases fitting TRBD2. The junction had 2 bases not matched to a gene; V was cut back by 5 bases and J by 2 bases. This CDR3 has 14 amino acids. Germline lookup yields CDR1 MNHEY and CDR2 SMNVEV (reference sequence). As DNA, the CDR3 is TGTGCCAGCAGTGCTAGCGGGAGGACCTACGAGCAGTACTTC. Encoded protein: CASSASGRTYEQYF.

This rearrangement joins TRBV5-6 to TRBJ2-3; the D is unclear. V lost 4 bases to trimming and J lost 2 bases, with 5 bases between them. The CDR3 has 12 residues. Germline CDR1 is SGHDT and CDR2 is YYEEEE. DNA of the CDR3: TGTGCCAGCAGCGCTTACACAGATACGCAGTATTTT. This translates into CASSAYTDTQYF. The whole variable domain, remainder taken from reference TRBV5-6 and TRBJ2-3, is DAGVTQSPTHLIKTRGQQVTLRCSPKSGHDTVSWYQQALGQGPQFIFQYYEEEERQRGNFPDRFSGHQFPNYSSELNVNALLLGDSALYLCASSAYTDTQYFGPGTRLTVL.

This clone qualifies as medium-sized (0.01 to 0.1%). The chain joins TRBV6-1 to TRBJ1-2; 8 nucleotides agree with TRBD1. The CDR3 extends over 14 amino acids. In germline, CDR1 is MNHNS, CDR2 SASEGT. V was clipped by 6 bases and J by 4 bases; unmatched bases: 7. CDR3 DNA sequence: TGTGCCAGCAGAGCGGGACAGGAGTCCTATGGCTACACCTTC. Residues: CASRAGQESYGYTF.